Shown below are 23 T cell receptor beta chains from a single sample sequenced in a study of blood T cell repertoires in COVID-19 (dated by TCRdb to 2018 to 2021). Library preparation employed the immunoSEQ multiplex PCR assay. TCRdb's version of the immuneACCESS table is confined to in-frame rearrangements and falls short of the full clone set. An unresolved V gene accounts for under half of the shortfall where checked; the remainder is of unknown origin. The sample has about 470,000 clones on record, 87% of them singletons. Clones ranked in the top ten supply under 0.85% of the sample. The sequenced material came from PBMCs or T cells enriched from blood (not recorded which). The receptors here all came from a woman aged 18-29 years who had recovered from COVID-19.

The rearrangement joins TRBV4-1 to TRBJ2-3; 16 bases fit TRBD2. The V segment lost 0 bases and the J segment 2 bases; nucleotides outside the gene matches: 5. The CDR3 is 19 amino acids. Germline assignment: CDR1 MGHRA and CDR2 YSYEKL. CDR3 sequence reads: CASSQETGTSGGATDTQYF. In DNA form, the CDR3 reads TGCGCCAGCAGCCAAGAAACCGGGACTAGCGGGGGGGCCACAGATACGCAGTATTTT.

The table lists this clone with a count of one. V and J are TRBV2 and TRBJ1-1; D is unclear. Germline V gene sequence: CDR1 SNHLY, CDR2 FYNNEI. The CDR3 length is 12 residues. The V and J ends lost 4 bases and 10 bases respectively, with 13 bases between them. CDR3 amino acids: CASSVSRSRAFF. The CDR3 DNA is TGTGCCAGCAGTGTTTCCCGGAGTAGAGCTTTCTTT.

The chain recombines TRBV28 with TRBJ1-1; no definite D call. Deletions cut 4 bases from V and 1 base from J, with 10 bases between. CDR3 length equals 14 residues. Germline V gene data show CDR1 as MDHEN and CDR2 as SYDVKM. The CDR3 loop is CASSWPQTNTEAFF. The CDR3 bases are TGTGCCAGCAGTTGGCCCCAAACGAACACTGAAGCTTTCTTT.

The V gene is TRBV19, the J gene TRBJ1-1; D not certain. The CDR3 has 13 residues. CDR1 and CDR2 from the germline V gene are LNHDA and SQIVND (reference sequence). V was shortened by 5 bases and J by 3 bases, with 10 bases between the two germline ends. The CDR3 loop reads CASSDGVHTEAFF. CDR3 nucleotides: TGTGCCAGTAGTGACGGGGTCCACACTGAAGCTTTCTTT.

The chain is built from TRBV5-1 and TRBJ1-1, with a weak D call TRBD1 (6 bases). Trimming took off 2 bases at V and 2 bases at J, with 16 bases between the two ends. This CDR3 contains 16 residues. Germline CDR1 and CDR2: SGHRS and YFSETQ. The CDR3 DNA reads as TGCGCCAGCAGCTTTCAAGGGGACAAACTTAACACTGAAGCTTTCTTT. Translated, it gives CASSFQGDKLNTEAFF.

CDR3 sequence (DNA): TGTGCCAGCAGTGCCGGGACAGGGAATTCACCCCTCCACTTT. This translates into CASSAGTGNSPLHF. The chain combines TRBV2 with TRBJ1-6; 9 nucleotides line up with TRBD1. Germline V gene lookup returns CDR1 SNHLY and CDR2 FYNNEI. J was trimmed by 7 bases and V by 4 bases; bases with no gene match: 2. The CDR3 runs 14 residues. Drawing the rest from reference TRBV2 and TRBJ1-6, the complete variable domain is EPEVTQTPSHQVTQMGQEVILRCVPISNHLYFYWYRQILGQKVEFLVSFYNNEISEKSEIFDDQFSVERPDGSNFTLKIRSTKLEDSAMYFCASSAGTGNSPLHFGNGTRLTVT.

The chain links TRBV5-1 to TRBJ1-2, with TRBD1 identical over 11 bases. CDR3 length: 15 residues. CDR1 SGHRS and CDR2 YFSETQ come from the germline V gene. J was trimmed by 8 bases and V by 1 base; bases with no gene match: 7. The CDR3 reads CASSLMDRGPEGYTF. The CDR3 bases are TGCGCCAGCAGCTTGATGGACAGGGGGCCGGAGGGCTACACCTTC.

This chain links TRBV5-1 with TRBJ1-1, with TRBD1 as a possible D gene (5 bases). Germline CDR1 SGHRS, CDR2 YFSETQ. This CDR3 comprises 14 residues. V was pared by 2 bases and J by 0 bases, with 8 bases between. CDR3 protein: CASSLRGMNTEAFF. CDR3 sequence (DNA): TGCGCCAGCAGCTTAAGGGGAATGAACACTGAAGCTTTCTTT.

This sequence joins TRBV2 and TRBJ1-4; D call uncertain. Germline values: CDR1 SNHLY, CDR2 FYNNEI. Trimming shortened V by 6 bases and J by 0 bases, and 11 bases separated the two germline ends. There are 15 residues in the CDR3. The CDR3 nucleotides read TGTGCCAGCAGGGTCGGACTGCCAACTAATGAAAAACTGTTTTTT. Translated: CASRVGLPTNEKLFF.

The genes are TRBV14 and TRBJ2-7; weak D call: TRBD2 (5 bases). V gave up 5 bases and J gave up 0 bases, with 11 bases separating them. The CDR3 sequence is 14 residues long. The germline CDR1 and CDR2 sequences are SGHDN and FVKESK. The CDR3 loop is CASSFGGSSYEQYF. In DNA, the CDR3 is TGTGCCAGCAGCTTCGGAGGCTCCTCCTACGAGCAGTACTTC. The complete variable domain, with remaining parts taken from reference TRBV14 and TRBJ2-7, reads EAGVTQFPSHSVIEKGQTVTLRCDPISGHDNLYWYRRVMGKEIKFLLHFVKESKQDESGMPNNRFLAERTGGTYSTLKVQPAELEDSGVYFCASSFGGSSYEQYFGPGTRLTVT.

Written as DNA, the CDR3 is TGCGCCAGCAGCTTGGATCCCTCCCGAGAGGGAGGAGGCGAGCAGTACTTC. Translated: CASSLDPSREGGGEQYF. The genes are TRBV5-1 and TRBJ2-7, with TRBD2 as a possible D gene (6 bases). Germline V gives CDR1 SGHRS, CDR2 YFSETQ. This CDR3 spans 17 amino acids. V was pared by 0 bases and J by 6 bases, with 22 bases between.

CDR3: CASSFPGLAGVEQFF. The CDR3 region has the DNA TGTGCCAGCAGCTTCCCGGGACTAGCGGGGGTTGAGCAGTTCTTC. The rearrangement joins TRBV11-2 to TRBJ2-1; TRBD2 matches 14 bases. Germline assignment: CDR1 SGHAT and CDR2 FQNNGV. The CDR3 is 15 amino acids. V gave up 3 bases and J gave up 9 bases; unmatched junction bases: 4.

The chain recombines TRBV27 with TRBJ1-2; possibly TRBD1 for D (5 bases). CDR3 size: 14 residues. Germline values: CDR1 MNHEY, CDR2 SMNVEV (reference sequence). Trimming removed 6 bases at V and 8 bases at J, with 19 bases between. CDR3 sequence: CASSPRGGVIGYTF. The CDR3, as DNA: TGTGCCAGCAGCCCCCGCGGGGGAGTCATCGGCTACACCTTC.

This chain links TRBV19 with TRBJ2-7, with 13 bases identical to TRBD2. CDR3 length: 17 residues. J lost 1 base, V lost 5 bases, and 8 bases had no gene match. In germline, CDR1 is LNHDA, CDR2 SQIVND (reference sequence). CDR3 bases: TGTGCCAGTAGTTCCGGGACTAGCGGGGCTCCATCCTACGAGCAGTACTTC. It is translated as CASSSGTSGAPSYEQYF.

This chain connects TRBV28 to TRBJ2-7; 9 positions agree with TRBD1. The ends lost 5 bases at V and 3 bases at J; junction bases unmatched: 8. CDR1 and CDR2 (germline): MDHEN, SYDVKM. The CDR3 extends over 15 amino acids. The CDR3 sequence: CASSRGQGPLYEQYF. The CDR3 coding sequence is TGTGCCAGCAGTCGAGGACAGGGGCCACTCTACGAGCAGTACTTC. The variable domain in full, with the rest retrieved from reference TRBV28 and TRBJ2-7, is DVKVTQSSRYLVKRTGEKVFLECVQDMDHENMFWYRQDPGLGLRLIYFSYDVKMKEKGDIPEGYSVSREKKERFSLILESASTNQTSMYLCASSRGQGPLYEQYFGPGTRLTVT.

This clone appeared a few times. The V gene is TRBV24-1, the J gene TRBJ1-2; 8 bases fit TRBD1. The V gene end was trimmed by 3 bases and the J gene end by 4 bases; junction bases not matched to a gene: 6. The CDR3 covers 15 residues. Germline CDR1 is KGHDR and CDR2 is SFDVKD. CDR3 sequence: CATSDPGTGLYGYTF. The CDR3 nucleotides read TGTGCCACCAGTGATCCCGGGACAGGCCTCTATGGCTACACCTTC.

The V and J genes are TRBV5-5 and TRBJ1-2; TRBD1 matches at 7 bases. Trimming took 9 bases from V and 4 from J; bases not matched to a gene: 12. The germline CDR1 and CDR2 sequences are SGHKS and YYEKEE (reference sequence). The CDR3 is 14 amino acids. The chain's CDR3 is CATTTGSTSYGYTF. CDR3 bases: TGTGCCACCACGACAGGGTCTACAAGCTATGGCTACACCTTC.

The rearrangement links TRBV6-4 to TRBJ1-2, with 11 bases fitting TRBD1. CDR1 is MRHNA, CDR2 SNTAGT, per germline. V lost 5 bases, J lost 4 bases, and 6 bases stayed unmatched. The CDR3 spans 15 residues. This CDR3 reads CASSPGQGAVYGYTF. CDR3 sequence (DNA): TGTGCCAGCAGTCCAGGACAGGGGGCGGTCTATGGCTACACCTTC.

Of note for this clone: Other DNA sequences in the same sample also yield this CDR3. This chain connects TRBV29-1 to TRBJ1-2, with 10 bases lining up with TRBD1. The trim removed 7 bases at V and 5 bases at J, leaving 7 bases unmatched. The germline CDR1 and CDR2 sequences are SQVTM and ANQGSEA. The CDR3 runs to 13 residues. The CDR3 loop is CSAGLGQGYGYTF. The CDR3 DNA reads as TGCAGCGCTGGGCTGGGACAGGGGTATGGCTACACCTTC.

Turning to this clone: The sample has other DNA sequences that encode this CDR3 too. The CDR3 DNA follows: TGTGCCAGCAGTCCACAGGGTCGGAACACTGAAGCTTTCTTT. As protein: CASSPQGRNTEAFF. The V call is TRBV27, the J call TRBJ1-1; tentatively, D is TRBD1 (6 bases). V was shortened by 5 bases and J by 1 base, with 11 bases between the two germline ends. This CDR3 spans 14 amino acids. Germline assignment: CDR1 MNHEY and CDR2 SMNVEV (reference sequence).

This clone occurred a few times. The V and J genes are TRBV7-2 and TRBJ2-2; 12 bases fit TRBD2. This CDR3 has 16 amino acids. CDR1 is SGHTA, CDR2 FQGNSA, per germline. The trim removed 6 bases at V and 7 bases at J, leaving 9 bases unmatched. In DNA, the CDR3 is TGTGCCAGCAGACCCCCTAGCGGGGGGGCTATCGGGGAGCTGTTTTTT. Protein product: CASRPPSGGAIGELFF.

This clone appeared a few times. The chain recombines TRBV11-2 with TRBJ1-1, with 8 positions matching TRBD1. Trimming removed 1 base from V and 0 bases from J; junction bases left unmatched: 10. This CDR3 comprises 18 residues. Looked up from germline, CDR1 is SGHAT and CDR2 is FQNNGV. CDR3 amino acids: CASSLGDRLSSMNTEAFF. CDR3 coding DNA: TGTGCCAGCAGCTTAGGGGACAGGTTGTCTTCCATGAACACTGAAGCTTTCTTT.

This chain connects TRBV4-1 to TRBJ2-7; 10 bases match TRBD1. Losses at the gene ends were 4 bases for V and 2 bases for J; bases not matched to a gene: 11. Germline CDR1 is MGHRA and CDR2 is YSYEKL. The CDR3 is 17 amino acids. DNA for the CDR3: TGCGCCAGCAGCCTACTCGCCGGGACAGGGGACACCTACGAGCAGTACTTC. Protein sequence: CASSLLAGTGDTYEQYF.